Listed below are T cell receptor beta chains from one sample, sequenced in a study of blood T cell repertoires in COVID-19. Method: immunoSEQ multiplex PCR; TCRdb's copy keeps in-frame clones and lacks some. The data contain fewer than 350,000 clones, around 90% of them singletons. Sequencing used PBMCs or T cells enriched from blood (not recorded which). These receptors were taken from a woman aged 25-40 years who had recovered from COVID-19. Both conserved end residues are trimmed from each CDR3.

>TRBV25-1|TRBJ2-3
ASSERLGSTDTQY
>TRBV11-2|TRBJ2-7
ASSTRGQQSYEQY
>TRBV19|TRBJ1-1
ASRLGSGSTEAF
>TRBV7-3|TRBJ2-1
ASSLMATSYNEQF
>TRBV7-2|TRBJ2-3
ASSLGLRGGGTDTQY
>TRBV18|TRBJ1-1
ASSPRGGRGRITEAF
>TRBV7-9|TRBJ2-7
ASSLAQTREQY
>TRBV7-6|TRBJ1-3
ASSFRDRGWISGNTIY
>TRBV27|TRBJ2-7
ASSPTGTGDYEQY
>TRBV27|TRBJ1-4
ASSPGTGNNEKLF
>TRBV30|TRBJ2-3
AWSVGAGPTDTQY
>TRBV11-2|TRBJ1-1
ASSQGVWTATEAF
>TRBV21-1|TRBJ1-2
ASSKPPGVENGYT
>TRBV24-1|TRBJ1-2
ATRARFYGYT
>TRBV28|TRBJ1-5
ASHRDNSNQPQH
>TRBV7-9|TRBJ1-2
ASSPRQGNGYT
>TRBV27|TRBJ1-1
ASSSLRTGLVLNTEAF
>TRBV5-8|TRBJ1-1
ASLSPGTGNSEAF
>TRBV5-6|TRBJ2-5
ASTPAGVETQY
>TRBV5-8|TRBJ1-2
ASLLTGNSNGYT
>TRBV3-1/TRBV3-2|TRBJ1-2
ASSQEGTGERGYT
>TRBV23-1|TRBJ2-1
ASSPGTSGSLRGGDEQF
>TRBV7-3|TRBJ2-1
ASSFVAGAYNEQF
>TRBV7-3|TRBJ2-1
ASSLIGLRRGLDNEQF
>TRBV12-5|TRBJ2-3
ASASAGTDTQY
>TRBV10-3|TRBJ2-7
AINPGQVSYEQY